The clone carrying this T cell receptor beta chain appeared a few times. This sample was included in a study of spatial heterogeneity in lung cancer. Using its own MiXCR run on the 5' RACE reads, TCRdb lists one record per CDR3 protein. The sample includes about 47,000 distinct CDR3 sequences, about an eighth of them seen just once. The time point here: blood at routine non-recurrence follow-up after resection. Per the germline V gene, CDR1 is SGHTA and CDR2 is FQGNSA. V shed 3 bases and J 3 bases; nucleotides not matched to a gene: 5. This CDR3 has 14 residues. This clonotype originated in a male donor with early-stage non-small cell lung cancer. This chain connects TRBV7-2 to TRBJ2-7, with 7 bases lining up with TRBD2. The sequencing here drew on PBMCs, taken at follow-up. The CDR3 coding sequence is TGTGCCAGCAGCTTCGGCGGGAGAAGCTACGAGCAGTACTTC. Its translation: CASSFGGRSYEQYF.